This entry lists 30 T cell receptor beta chains sequenced from one sample in a study of human T cells and chemical hapten exposure. One entry per CDR3 protein results from TCRdb running MiXCR on the RACE reads. The table shows roughly 38,000 distinct CDR3 sequences, with 9.5% occurring only once. Time point indicated: patch test 3, about 24 weeks after DPC sensitization. Treatment specified: therapeutic diphenylcyclopropenone sensitization with weekly scalp DPC. It was unfractionated whole blood from which total RNA was extracted. The source material was whole blood, sampled in connection with sensitization to the hapten diphenylcyclopropenone (DPC). Source of these receptors: a man aged 50 to 59 with alopecia areata. Some clones in this sample may be carry-over from other donors' samples.

In its sample, this clonotype was seen a few times. The V gene is TRBV6-6, the J gene TRBJ2-7; 7 bases are shared with TRBD1. The CDR3 consists of 17 residues. Germline V lookup: CDR1 MNHNY, CDR2 SVGAGI (reference sequence). The junction had 11 bases not matched to a gene; V was cut back by 2 bases and J by 1 base. CDR3 DNA sequence: TGTGCCAGCAGTTACGGTGGGGACAGACTTTTTTCCTACGAGCAGTACTTC. It specifies CASSYGGDRLFSYEQYF.

This clonotype was seen a few times. The chain joins TRBV5-1 to TRBJ1-1; 9 bases agree with TRBD1. Germline assignment: CDR1 SGHRS and CDR2 YFSETQ. V lost 4 bases to trimming and J lost 1 base; unmatched junction nucleotides: 5. The CDR3 is 15 amino acids. The CDR3 loop is CASSIQGAKNTEAFF. The CDR3 nucleotides are TGCGCCAGCAGCATACAGGGGGCGAAGAACACTGAAGCTTTCTTT.

CDR3 region: CASSLAEGYGYTF. Here the CDR3 DNA reads TGTGCCAGCAGTTTGGCGGAGGGCTATGGCTACACCTTC. The rearrangement uses TRBV12-3 or TRBV12-4 and TRBJ1-2, with D hard to call. V lost 3 bases and J lost 4, with 9 bases in between. The CDR3 contains 13 residues.

This clonotype occurred many times. The chain is built from TRBV7-6 and TRBJ1-1, with TRBD1 as a possible D gene (6 bases). Trimming stripped 1 base from V and 1 base from J, with 7 bases between. The CDR3 is 14 residues long. Germline CDR1 is SGHVS and CDR2 is FNYEAQ. CDR3 region: CASSLGTANTEAFF. DNA for the CDR3: TGTGCCAGCAGCTTAGGGACAGCGAACACTGAAGCTTTCTTT.

This clonotype was found many times. The genes are TRBV7-2 and TRBJ2-3; 7 bases fit TRBD2. Germline assignment: CDR1 SGHTA and CDR2 FQGNSA. The CDR3 runs to 14 residues. With 3 bases clipped from V and 4 bases from J, the junction kept 4 bases outside the gene matches. Here the CDR3 reads CASSLGGSSDTQYF. In DNA form, the CDR3 reads TGTGCCAGCAGCTTGGGAGGGAGTTCAGATACGCAGTATTTT.

The sample holds a few counts of this clonotype. V gene TRBV29-1 combines with J gene TRBJ2-7, with D possibly being TRBD1 (7 bases). Trimming pared 5 bases from V and 2 bases from J, leaving 19 bases between. Per germline, CDR1 SQVTM and CDR2 ANQGSEA. This CDR3 has 15 residues. The CDR3 DNA sequence: TGCAGCGTTCAGCCTCGACAGGGAGGAACCTACGAGCAGTACTTC. Its translation is CSVQPRQGGTYEQYF.

This clonotype was counted a few times. The CDR3 is CASSGDSYEQYF. CDR3 DNA sequence: TGTGCCAGCAGTGGGGACTCCTACGAGCAGTACTTC. The chain couples TRBV25-1 to TRBJ2-7, with unresolved D. Trimming removed 4 bases from V and 0 bases from J, with 4 bases in between. The CDR3 contains 12 residues. Germline V CDR1 and CDR2: MGHDK, SYGVNS.

There are many counts of this clonotype. V is TRBV30 and J is TRBJ2-5, with 12 nucleotides matching TRBD2. Germline CDR1 and CDR2: GTSNPN and SVGIG (reference sequence). The CDR3 runs 16 residues. Trimming removed 0 bases from V and 0 bases from J; junction bases left unmatched: 2. DNA for the CDR3: TGTGCCTGGAGTGTCGGACTAGCGGGGAACCAAGAGACCCAGTACTTC. The encoded protein is CAWSVGLAGNQETQYF.

The table lists this clonotype with many counts. The genes are TRBV7-2 and TRBJ1-4; tentative D call: TRBD1 (6 bases). Germline CDR1 SGHTA, CDR2 FQGNSA. V was trimmed by 1 base and J by 7 bases, leaving 13 bases between them. The CDR3 totals 15 residues. Here the CDR3 reads CASSLEDRTSEKLFF. The CDR3 DNA reads TGTGCCAGCAGCTTAGAAGACAGGACGAGTGAAAAACTGTTTTTT.

This clonotype was seen many times. The chain uses TRBV29-1 and TRBJ1-6, with TRBD1 as a possible D gene (6 bases). V gave up 5 bases and J gave up 4 bases, with 9 bases separating them. The CDR3 is 13 amino acids. Germline assignment: CDR1 SQVTM and CDR2 ANQGSEA. The CDR3 coding sequence is TGCAGCGTTCGACAGGAGTATAATTCACCCCTCCACTTT. This sequence encodes CSVRQEYNSPLHF.

This clonotype was recorded at least ten times. The chain couples TRBV28 to TRBJ2-7; D unresolved. Germline V gene lookup returns CDR1 MDHEN and CDR2 SYDVKM. The CDR3 covers 12 residues. With 1 base removed from V and 5 bases from J, the gap between germline ends came to 6 bases. CDR3 coding DNA: TGTGCCAGCAGTTTATTGAGGAACGAGCAGTACTTC. Amino acids: CASSLLRNEQYF.

This sequence joins TRBV29-1 and TRBJ2-3; 7 nucleotides align to TRBD1. From germline, CDR1 is SQVTM and CDR2 ANQGSEA. This CDR3 contains 14 residues. The junction had 8 bases not matched to a gene; V was cut back by 6 bases and J by 2 bases. The DNA of the CDR3 is TGCAGCGTGGCACTAACAGGGGACACAGATACGCAGTATTTT. Residues: CSVALTGDTDTQYF.

The gene calls are TRBV29-1 and TRBJ2-7; D is possibly TRBD1 (6 bases). V lost 4 bases to trimming and J lost 4 bases, with 14 bases between them. The CDR3 is 13 amino acids. Germline V gene lookup returns CDR1 SQVTM and CDR2 ANQGSEA. CDR3 bases: TGCAGCGTTGTATGGACAGTTGATTACGAGCAGTACTTC. This codes for CSVVWTVDYEQYF.

This clonotype was counted many times. The chain is built from TRBV7-2 and TRBJ2-3; perhaps TRBD2 as D (6 bases). Between the trimmed V and J ends, which lost 7 bases and 5 bases, there was a span of 13 bases. Germline assignment: CDR1 SGHTA and CDR2 FQGNSA. This CDR3 is 13 amino acids long. The CDR3 nucleotides are TGTGCCAGCACCCTCCTTAGCGGAGATACGCAGTATTTT. Translation gives CASTLLSGDTQYF.

The chain recombines TRBV7-9 with TRBJ2-3; 7 nucleotides align to TRBD1. With V trimmed by 3 bases and J by 1 base, 1 base remained unmatched. Germline V gives CDR1 SEHNR, CDR2 FQNEAQ (reference sequence). This CDR3 has 14 residues. The CDR3 sequence is CASSFGQGTDTQYF. As DNA, the CDR3 is TGTGCCAGCAGCTTCGGACAGGGCACAGATACGCAGTATTTT.

This clonotype was seen a handful of times. The chain employs TRBV29-1 and TRBJ2-3; 10 nucleotides match TRBD1. The CDR3 runs 15 residues. Germline V CDR1 and CDR2: SQVTM, ANQGSEA. V shed 3 bases and J 1 base; nucleotides not matched to a gene: 4. CDR3 coding DNA: TGCAGCGTTGACCGACAGGGGGCCGGCACAGATACGCAGTATTTT. Translated: CSVDRQGAGTDTQYF.

The rearrangement links TRBV7-2 to TRBJ2-7, with no clear D. The CDR3 is 15 residues long. V dropped 5 bases and J dropped 0 bases, with 14 bases sitting between them. The V gene's germline CDR1 is SGHTA and CDR2 FQGNSA. The CDR3 bases are TGTGCCAGCAGCCCACGGACCCAGAGCTCCTACGAGCAGTACTTC. Amino acid sequence: CASSPRTQSSYEQYF.

This clonotype was observed a handful of times. The rearrangement uses TRBV28 and TRBJ2-7; maybe TRBD1 (5 bases). Trimming removed 4 bases from V and 2 bases from J, with 12 bases in between. CDR1 is MDHEN, CDR2 SYDVKM, per germline. The CDR3 has 14 residues. CDR3 region: CASSSGILPYEQYF. CDR3 DNA: TGTGCCAGCAGTTCAGGGATCCTCCCCTACGAGCAGTACTTC.

The J gene is TRBJ1-3, the V gene TRBV11-2, with a possible D match to TRBD1 (5 bases). Germline assignment: CDR1 SGHAT and CDR2 FQNNGV. Trimming took off 2 bases at V and 4 bases at J, with 9 bases between the two ends. This CDR3 comprises 14 residues. The CDR3 nucleotides read TGTGCCAGCAGCTTAACAGGTTCAGGAAACACCATATATTTT. The encoded protein is CASSLTGSGNTIYF.

This clonotype was recorded many times. This sequence joins TRBV19 and TRBJ1-5; D perhaps matches TRBD1 (5 bases). The CDR3 has 15 amino acids. Germline CDR1 reads LNHDA; CDR2 reads SQIVND (reference sequence). Trimming shortened V by 4 bases and J by 3 bases, and 13 bases separated the two germline ends. As DNA, the CDR3 is TGTGCCAGTAGTACGACAGCCCGTACCAATCAGCCCCAGCATTTT. Amino acid sequence: CASSTTARTNQPQHF.

Many counts were recorded for this clonotype. The rearrangement joins TRBV28 to TRBJ2-7, with 7 bases that match TRBD1. With V trimmed by 7 bases and J by 4 bases, 7 bases remained unmatched. This CDR3 contains 13 residues. In germline, CDR1 is MDHEN, CDR2 SYDVKM. The DNA of the CDR3 is TGTGCCAGCACCACAGGGGATCGGTACGAGCAGTACTTC. This sequence encodes CASTTGDRYEQYF.

The rearrangement joins TRBV5-1 to TRBJ2-1, with TRBD2 matching 9 bases. V lost 4 bases to trimming and J lost 5 bases; unmatched junction nucleotides: 4. Per the germline V gene, CDR1 is SGHRS and CDR2 is YFSETQ. The CDR3 is 14 amino acids. CDR3 sequence: CASSSGTSHNEQFF. CDR3 nucleotides: TGCGCCAGCAGCAGTGGGACTAGCCACAATGAGCAGTTCTTC.

This clonotype was seen repeatedly, ten times or more. The gene calls are TRBV7-9 and TRBJ1-6; D perhaps matches TRBD1 (5 bases). The germline gives CDR1 SEHNR, CDR2 FQNEAQ (reference sequence). The V end lost 5 bases, the J end lost 7 bases, and 12 bases lay between the germline ends. This CDR3 region has 14 residues. CDR3 in DNA: TGTGCCAGCAGCGAGGGACGGCAGAATTCACCCCTCCACTTT. It encodes CASSEGRQNSPLHF.

The chain employs TRBV6-6 and TRBJ2-5; D possibly corresponds to TRBD2 (6 bases). Germline values: CDR1 MNHNY, CDR2 SVGAGI (reference sequence). The CDR3 is 13 residues long. V lost 6 bases, J lost 3 bases, and 11 bases lay in between. Here the CDR3 reads CASRTSMEETQYF. The CDR3 region has the DNA TGTGCCAGCAGGACTAGTATGGAAGAGACCCAGTACTTC.

This clonotype was observed many times. The V gene is TRBV28, the J gene TRBJ2-3; TRBD2 is a possible D gene (5 bases). Germline lookup yields CDR1 MDHEN and CDR2 SYDVKM. CDR3 length: 15 amino acids. Trimming took off 5 bases at V and 6 bases at J, with 18 bases between the two ends. The CDR3: CASSRLDSQRDTQYF. DNA of the CDR3: TGTGCCAGCAGTAGGCTGGACTCCCAGCGGGATACGCAGTATTTT. Variable domain in full (rest from reference TRBV28 and TRBJ2-3): DVKVTQSSRYLVKRTGEKVFLECVQDMDHENMFWYRQDPGLGLRLIYFSYDVKMKEKGDIPEGYSVSREKKERFSLILESASTNQTSMYLCASSRLDSQRDTQYFGPGTRLTVL.

This chain connects TRBV7-6 to TRBJ2-1, with 7 bases fitting TRBD2. V lost 4 bases to trimming and J lost 3 bases; unmatched junction nucleotides: 9. The CDR3 spans 16 residues. CDR1 is SGHVS, CDR2 FNYEAQ, per germline. The CDR3 DNA follows: TGTGCCAGCAGCTCTGGGTCTCGCGGGAGCTACAATGAGCAGTTCTTC. Protein product: CASSSGSRGSYNEQFF.

The chain joins TRBV23-1 to TRBJ2-3; 7 bases map to TRBD1. TRBV23-1 is an open reading frame whose function is uncertain. This CDR3 has 17 amino acids. V lost 3 bases, J lost 2 bases, and 11 bases stayed unmatched. The DNA for the CDR3 is TGCGCCAGCAGTCACAGGGACAGCGCTAAAGACACAGATACGCAGTATTTT. Protein sequence: CASSHRDSAKDTDTQYF.

This clonotype was seen ten or more times. The J gene is TRBJ2-4, the V gene TRBV30; 8 positions agree with TRBD1. CDR3 size: 12 residues. V dropped 3 bases and J dropped 6; count of bases not matched to a gene: 1. Germline lookup yields CDR1 GTSNPN and CDR2 SVGIG (reference sequence). The CDR3 coding sequence is TGTGCCTGGAGCGGACAGGGAAACATTCAGTACTTC. Residues: CAWSGQGNIQYF.

This clonotype was seen at least ten times. The chain has TRBV29-1 and TRBJ2-5, with D hard to call. CDR1 and CDR2 from the germline V gene are SQVTM and ANQGSEA. The V end was cut by 4 bases, the J end by 0 bases, with 6 bases between. The CDR3 is 12 amino acids. The CDR3 DNA is TGCAGCGTTGGGGCAGACCAAGAGACCCAGTACTTC. Its protein is CSVGADQETQYF.

This clonotype was seen repeatedly, ten times or more. This rearrangement joins TRBV7-2 to TRBJ2-7; TRBD2 matches 8 bases. V lost 3 bases, J lost 4 bases, and 11 bases stayed unmatched. Germline V gives CDR1 SGHTA, CDR2 FQGNSA. There are 16 residues in the CDR3. The CDR3 reads CASSFWPGLGVYEQYF. Here the CDR3 DNA reads TGTGCCAGCAGCTTCTGGCCGGGACTAGGAGTTTACGAGCAGTACTTC.